The clone carrying this T cell receptor beta chain showed up many times. Its antigen is undetermined. The data derive from a study of T cell responses to AZD1222 COVID-19 vaccine. Study-wide results and limits: Of the AZD1222 recipients, only 5 to 7 were seropositive at baseline.

CDR1 is MNHNS and CDR2 is SASEGT in the germline V gene. This CDR3 spans 15 amino acids. J gave up 4 bases and V 2 bases, and 2 bases lay outside the gene matches. Sequencing used immunoSEQ multiplex PCR; TCRdb keeps in-frame clones, though not all of them. This sample has roughly 75,000 clones, with 84% found just once. The source is an adult in good health. The sequences come from peripheral blood, collected on day 0 of AZD1222 vaccination. The chain combines TRBV6-1 with TRBJ2-3; 11 nucleotides align to TRBD2. The CDR3 is CASSESSGGADTQYF. CDR3 nucleotides: TGTGCCAGCAGTGAAAGTAGCGGGGGGGCAGATACGCAGTATTTT.